These T cell receptor beta chains were read from a single sample in a study of cytomegalovirus exposure and HLA in healthy donors. Assay: immunoSEQ multiplex PCR; the TCRdb copy retains only in-frame clones and omits some. The table includes approximately 150,000 clones, roughly 79% detected once. The material sequenced was PBMCs. All receptors derive from a man in his forties in good health and CMV-seronegative. Both conserved end residues are part of each CDR3. A D gene is named only where the DNA matches it firmly. Only some rows state a clone size, as once, few, many or a class for expanded clones.

>-|-|TRBV7-3|TRBJ2-3
CASSLRGDPDTQYF
TGTGCCAGCAGCTTAAGGGGAGACCCAGATACGCAGTATTTT
>-|TRBD1|TRBV18|TRBJ2-3
CASSKRQGGSTDTQYF
TGTGCCAGCTCGAAGCGACAGGGGGGGAGCACAGATACGCAGTATTTT
>-|TRBD1|TRBV2|TRBJ1-1
CASSEAGQGGFTEAFF
TGTGCCAGCAGTGAAGCCGGACAGGGGGGTTTCACTGAAGCTTTCTTT
>-|-|TRBV7-9|TRBJ2-5
CASTRDFFSQETQYF
TGTGCCAGCACGAGGGACTTCTTTAGTCAAGAGACCCAGTACTTC
>few|TRBD2|TRBV7-8|TRBJ2-7
CASSAGLAGGLGEQYF
TGTGCCAGCAGCGCGGGACTAGCGGGGGGCCTCGGCGAGCAGTACTTC
>-|TRBD1|TRBV5-4|TRBJ2-2
CASSFQTGITGELFF
TGTGCCAGCAGCTTCCAGACAGGGATCACCGGGGAGCTGTTTTTT
>-|-|TRBV5-3|TRBJ2-1
CARSLAVREQFF
TGTGCCAGAAGCTTGGCAGTTCGAGAGCAGTTCTTC
>-|-|TRBV27|TRBJ1-4
CASSSRVGEKLFF
TGTGCCAGCAGTTCCAGGGTTGGGGAAAAACTGTTTTTT
>-|-|TRBV5-4|TRBJ2-3
CASSSKERADTQYF
TGTGCCAGCAGCTCCAAAGAACGGGCAGATACGCAGTATTTT
>-|-|TRBV18|TRBJ1-5
CASSPGGRGNQPQHF
TGTGCCAGCTCACCAGGGGGCCGGGGCAATCAGCCCCAGCATTTT
>-|TRBD2|TRBV6-1|TRBJ2-2
CASSGGTSENTGELFF
TGTGCCAGCAGTGGGGGGACTAGCGAGAACACCGGGGAGCTGTTTTTT
>-|TRBD2|TRBV6-5|TRBJ2-1
CASSYSLAGGDEQFF
TGTGCCAGCAGTTACTCCCTGGCCGGGGGGGATGAGCAGTTCTTC
>-|TRBD1|TRBV11-2|TRBJ2-1
CASSPGFRQGFYNEQFF
TGTGCCAGCAGCCCAGGATTTAGACAGGGGTTTTACAATGAGCAGTTCTTC
>-|-|TRBV18|TRBJ2-3
CASSPRRFDTQYF
TGTGCCAGCTCCCCCCGCCGGTTTGATACGCAGTATTTT
>-|TRBD2|TRBV7-9|TRBJ2-1
CASSPGTSGKIGHNEQFF
TGTGCCAGCAGCCCCGGGACTAGCGGGAAAATCGGCCACAATGAGCAGTTCTTC
>-|TRBD2|TRBV5-5|TRBJ2-3
CASSPLAGGPDTQYF
TGTGCCAGCAGCCCTCTAGCGGGAGGGCCAGATACGCAGTATTTT
>-|-|TRBV4-2|TRBJ2-1
CASSVFAGVSEQFF
TGTGCCAGCAGCGTGTTCGCGGGCGTCAGTGAGCAGTTCTTC
>-|TRBD1|TRBV7-9|TRBJ1-1
CASSYTGGATEAFF
TGTGCCAGCAGCTACACAGGGGGAGCGACTGAAGCTTTCTTT
>-|TRBD1|TRBV5-4|TRBJ2-5
CASSSRDRRQETQYF
TGTGCCAGCAGCTCCCGGGACAGGCGTCAAGAGACCCAGTACTTC
>-|-|TRBV7-9|TRBJ2-1
CASSFQRGSTGNEQFF
TGTGCCAGCAGCTTCCAGCGGGGCTCAACAGGGAATGAGCAGTTCTTC
>few|TRBD1|TRBV19|TRBJ1-1
CASSSGYGQAPTEAFF
TGTGCCAGTAGTTCAGGGTACGGACAGGCTCCCACTGAAGCTTTCTTT
>-|TRBD2|TRBV6-4|TRBJ2-2
CASSLLATGELFF
TGTGCCAGCAGTCTACTAGCGACCGGGGAGCTGTTTTTT
>-|TRBD1|TRBV10-3|TRBJ2-6
CAISGGTGRTGANVLTF
TGTGCCATCAGTGGCGGGACAGGGCGAACTGGGGCCAACGTCCTGACTTTC
>-|-|TRBV7-2|TRBJ2-1
CASSLAIQNEQFF
TGTGCCAGCAGCTTAGCGATCCAGAATGAGCAGTTCTTC
>few|TRBD2|TRBV25-1|TRBJ2-1
CASSVSSGGFNEQFF
TGTGCCAGCAGTGTTTCTAGCGGGGGTTTCAATGAGCAGTTCTTC
>-|TRBD2|TRBV7-3|TRBJ2-2
CASSLGSSGRGTPGELFF
TGTGCCAGCAGCTTAGGCTCTAGCGGGAGAGGTACCCCCGGGGAGCTGTTTTTT
>-|TRBD1|TRBV6-6|TRBJ1-5
CASWDSYSNQPQHF
TGTGCCAGCTGGGACAGCTATAGCAATCAGCCCCAGCATTTT
>-|TRBD1|TRBV2|TRBJ2-2
CASSVRGLNTGELFF
TGTGCCAGCAGTGTCAGGGGGCTCAACACCGGGGAGCTGTTTTTT
>-|TRBD1|TRBV28|TRBJ2-7
CASSLLGQGAREQYF
TGTGCCAGCAGTTTATTGGGACAGGGGGCGAGGGAGCAGTACTTC
>few|TRBD1|TRBV5-1|TRBJ2-7
CASSSGQGESEQYF
TGCGCCAGCAGCTCGGGACAGGGGGAGAGCGAGCAGTACTTC
>once|TRBD1|TRBV4-2|TRBJ2-7
CASSQSRDRNEQYF
TGTGCCAGCAGCCAGTCCCGGGACAGGAACGAGCAGTACTTC
>-|TRBD2|TRBV19|TRBJ2-7
CASSMGTSGRDEQYF
TGTGCCAGTAGCATGGGGACTAGCGGGAGGGACGAGCAGTACTTC
>-|TRBD1|TRBV6-5|TRBJ1-1
CASSAQGVNTEAFF
TGTGCCAGCAGTGCACAGGGGGTTAACACTGAAGCTTTCTTT
>-|TRBD1|TRBV2|TRBJ1-2
CASSEGQYGYTF
TGTGCCAGCAGTGAGGGACAGTATGGCTACACCTTC
>-|-|TRBV7-8|TRBJ2-5
CASSLARGSQETQYF
TGTGCCAGCAGCTTAGCGCGGGGCAGCCAAGAGACCCAGTACTTC
>-|TRBD1|TRBV7-9|TRBJ1-1
CASSLGTGKPNTEAFF
TGTGCCAGCAGCTTAGGGACAGGAAAACCTAACACTGAAGCTTTCTTT
>few|TRBD1|TRBV27|TRBJ1-5
CASSRTRDRGGKEPQHF
TGTGCCAGCAGTCGTACCCGGGACAGGGGGGGGAAAGAGCCCCAGCATTTT
>-|TRBD1|TRBV27|TRBJ1-5
CASSPGQGALSNQPQHF
TGTGCCAGCAGTCCAGGACAGGGGGCCCTTAGCAATCAGCCCCAGCATTTT
>-|-|TRBV19|TRBJ1-3
CASGRGVLGGNTIYF
TGTGCCAGTGGCAGGGGAGTTTTAGGTGGAAACACCATATATTTT